This T cell receptor (beta chain) was captured by sequencing in a study of cytomegalovirus exposure and HLA in healthy donors. Study observations and caveats: In all likelihood, a cluster of highly shared sequence variants was a sequencing artifact.

Both 60 Vbeta primers and 13 Jbeta primers went into the PCR. Produced via immunoSEQ multiplex PCR; TCRdb's table is partial and in-frame only. The data contain 140,000 to 150,000 clones, 78% of them singletons. Turning to this clone: Its target is not known.

Germline-derived CDR1 and CDR2 are SGHNT and YYREEE (reference sequence). This CDR3 has 13 residues. V lost 3 bases, J lost 3 bases, and 9 bases lay in between. V and J are TRBV5-4 and TRBJ1-2; a weak D match, TRBD1 (6 bases). The source is a man aged 35-49 years in good health and CMV-seropositive. The specimen sequenced was PBMCs. CDR3 in DNA: TGTGCCAGCAGCTATTGGACAGACTATGGCTACACCTTC. This encodes CASSYWTDYGYTF.